The 25 T cell receptor beta chains reported below all come from one sample, sequenced in a study of CXCR3-negative and CXCR3-positive naive CD8 T cells. Preparation of TRB cDNA libraries relied on 5' RACE carrying UMI labels. Following a re-call of the 5' RACE reads, TCRdb has one entry per CDR3 protein and lacks DNA. The ten top clones account for approximately 22%, within a sample of 60,000 or so distinct CDR3 sequences. The sample consisted of memory CD8+ T cells from blood. These TCRs come from a human donor in good health. Some clones in this sample may be carry-over from other donors' samples.

The chain is built from TRBV6-4 and TRBJ2-3; TCRdb selects TRBD1, and the lack of DNA leaves this call unchecked. CDR1 and CDR2 (germline): MRHNA, SNTAGT. The CDR3 sequence is 14 residues long. CDR3 amino acids: CASRQGLESDTQYF.

This chain uses TRBV6-6 with TRBJ2-3; TCRdb reports TRBD1, a call that lacks DNA to check it against. There are 14 residues in the CDR3. Per germline, CDR1 MNHNY and CDR2 SVGAGI (reference sequence). The CDR3 region is CASSAKGESDTQYF.

The gene calls are TRBV4-3 and TRBJ1-2. Germline V gives CDR1 LGHNA, CDR2 YSLEER. The CDR3 has 13 amino acids. CDR3 region: CASSQEVSTGYTF.

The chain carries TRBV29-1 and TRBJ1-5; TCRdb indicates TRBD1, and absent DNA this call remains unverified. The CDR3 is 14 amino acids. Germline-derived CDR1 and CDR2 are SQVTM and ANQGSEA. The CDR3 sequence: CSVEAPETGQPQHF.

V gene TRBV7-9 combines with J gene TRBJ2-1; the TRBD2 assignment by TCRdb is unverifiable without DNA. Germline-derived CDR1 and CDR2 are SEHNR and FQNEAQ (reference sequence). The CDR3 contains 16 residues. CDR3: CASSFLSSGVYNEQFF. Full variable domain (rest looked up from reference TRBV7-9 and TRBJ2-1): DTGVSQNPRHKITKRGQNVTFRCDPISEHNRLYWYRQTLGQGPEFLTYFQNEAQLEKSRLLSDRFSAERPKGSFSTLEIQRTEQGDSAMYLCASSFLSSGVYNEQFFGPGTRLTVL.

V and J are TRBV12-3 or TRBV12-4 and TRBJ2-3; TCRdb proposes TRBD1, but this gene call is untestable without DNA. The CDR3 is 13 residues long. The CDR3 reads CASSVGGTDTQYF.

The chain combines TRBV29-1 with TRBJ1-1. The CDR3 runs to 11 residues. Germline values: CDR1 SQVTM, CDR2 ANQGSEA. The CDR3 reads CSAGPTTEAFF.

The CDR3 sequence is CASSFGAGMTGGPVYTEQFF. The rearrangement links TRBV7-6 to TRBJ2-1; TCRdb selects TRBD1, and the lack of DNA leaves this call unchecked. CDR1 is SGHVS and CDR2 is FNYEAQ in the germline V gene. The CDR3 is 20 residues long.

This chain connects TRBV27 to TRBJ2-7; TCRdb picks TRBD1, but there is no DNA to check that call. Germline CDR1 and CDR2: MNHEY and SMNVEV (reference sequence). CDR3 size: 14 residues. The CDR3 region is CASSMAGGNNEQYF.

The chain is built from TRBV14 and TRBJ2-1; TCRdb picks TRBD2, but there is no DNA to check that call. The CDR3 is 17 amino acids. Germline V gives CDR1 SGHDN, CDR2 FVKESK. The CDR3 sequence: CASSQALAGGRYNEQFF. The full variable domain, rest sourced from reference TRBV14 and TRBJ2-1, is EAGVTQFPSHSVIEKGQTVTLRCDPISGHDNLYWYRRVMGKEIKFLLHFVKESKQDESGMPNNRFLAERTGGTYSTLKVQPAELEDSGVYFCASSQALAGGRYNEQFFGPGTRLTVL.

The chain uses TRBV27 and TRBJ2-2; there is no DNA to check the TCRdb D call of TRBD2. The CDR3 is made up of 16 amino acids. Germline-derived CDR1 and CDR2 are MNHEY and SMNVEV (reference sequence). The CDR3: CATLAPLAGAFGELFF.

CDR3 protein: CASSFSSGRAREQYF. V usage is TRBV12-3 or TRBV12-4 and J usage is TRBJ2-7; lacking DNA, the TRBD2 call made by TCRdb goes unchecked. The CDR3 is 15 residues long.

The CDR3 is CASSPPLSGSSYNEQFF. The V and J genes are TRBV7-9 and TRBJ2-1; without DNA, the TCRdb call of TRBD1 cannot be checked. Per the germline V gene, CDR1 is SEHNR and CDR2 is FQNEAQ (reference sequence). This CDR3 is built from 17 residues. Full variable domain (remainder filled in from reference TRBV7-9 and TRBJ2-1): DTGVSQNPRHKITKRGQNVTFRCDPISEHNRLYWYRQTLGQGPEFLTYFQNEAQLEKSRLLSDRFSAERPKGSFSTLEIQRTEQGDSAMYLCASSPPLSGSSYNEQFFGPGTRLTVL.

The V call is TRBV7-3, the J call TRBJ2-1; as DNA is missing, the TRBD2 call by TCRdb cannot be tested. The CDR3 is 15 amino acids. The germline V gene has CDR1 SGHTA and CDR2 FQGTGA. CDR3 sequence reads: CASSYTGTSGSEQFF.

The V call is TRBV12-3 or TRBV12-4, the J call TRBJ1-2. The CDR3 loop spans 13 amino acids. This CDR3 reads CASSFGGGGGYTF.

The V call is TRBV15, the J call TRBJ2-7; TCRdb indicates TRBD1, and absent DNA this call remains unverified. The CDR3 spans 15 residues. Looked up from germline, CDR1 is LNHNV and CDR2 is YYDKDF (reference sequence). CDR3 loop: CATSRDRGSQSEQYF.

This rearrangement joins TRBV7-2 to TRBJ2-1; with no DNA, the TCRdb D assignment of TRBD2 cannot be verified. The CDR3 consists of 20 residues. Looked up from germline, CDR1 is SGHTA and CDR2 is FQGNSA. This CDR3 is CASSHRGVYETSGIGNEQFF.

V is TRBV12-3 or TRBV12-4 and J is TRBJ2-5. The CDR3 contains 14 residues. The CDR3 is CASSLVNSQETQYF.

The CDR3 region is CASLRTGMNTEAFF. The chain links TRBV18 to TRBJ1-1; TCRdb designates TRBD1, a call that cannot be tested without DNA. CDR1 and CDR2 from the germline V gene are KGHSH and LQKENI. The CDR3 consists of 14 residues.

The V gene is TRBV6-2 or TRBV6-3, the J gene TRBJ2-7. Germline V gene lookup returns CDR1 MNHEY and CDR2 SVGEGT. The CDR3 is made up of 11 amino acids. The CDR3 region is CASSYPYEQYF.

The V call is TRBV11-2, the J call TRBJ2-1; TCRdb picks TRBD2, but there is no DNA to check that call. Per germline, CDR1 SGHAT and CDR2 FQNNGV. CDR3 length: 15 amino acids. The CDR3 loop is CASSLFSAGSNEQFF.

The genes are TRBV6-4 and TRBJ2-3; the D call from TCRdb, TRBD2, cannot be confirmed without DNA. CDR3 length: 14 residues. Per germline, CDR1 MRHNA and CDR2 SNTAGT. The CDR3 loop reads CASSPSGGTDTQYF.

V usage is TRBV7-9 and J usage is TRBJ2-3; TCRdb selects TRBD1, and the lack of DNA leaves this call unchecked. The CDR3 is made up of 12 amino acids. Germline V gives CDR1 SEHNR, CDR2 FQNEAQ (reference sequence). The CDR3 region is CASSLGKDTQYF.

The rearrangement joins TRBV4-3 to TRBJ2-7. Per the germline V gene, CDR1 is LGHNA and CDR2 is YSLEER. The CDR3 sequence is 13 residues long. The CDR3 sequence: CASSPVTIDEQYF.

This rearrangement joins TRBV4-3 to TRBJ1-2. The germline CDR1 and CDR2 sequences are LGHNA and YSLEER. The CDR3 is made up of 17 amino acids. The CDR3 here is CASSQDLGATTNYGYTF.